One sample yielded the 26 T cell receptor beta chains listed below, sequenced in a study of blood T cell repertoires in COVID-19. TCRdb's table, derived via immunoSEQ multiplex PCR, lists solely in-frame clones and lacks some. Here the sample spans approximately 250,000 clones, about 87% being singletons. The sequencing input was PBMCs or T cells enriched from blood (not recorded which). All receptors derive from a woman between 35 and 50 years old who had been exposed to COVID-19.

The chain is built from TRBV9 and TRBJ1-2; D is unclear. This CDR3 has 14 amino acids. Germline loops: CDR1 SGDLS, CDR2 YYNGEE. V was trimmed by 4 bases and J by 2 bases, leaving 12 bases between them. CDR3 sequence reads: CASSPSLTNYGYTF. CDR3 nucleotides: TGTGCCAGCAGCCCGAGCCTTACGAACTATGGCTACACCTTC. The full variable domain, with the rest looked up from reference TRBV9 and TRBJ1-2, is DSGVTQTPKHLITATGQRVTLRCSPRSGDLSVYWYQQSLDQGLQFLIQYYNGEERAKGNILERFSAQQFPDLHSELNLSSLELGDSALYFCASSPSLTNYGYTFGSGTRLTVV.

The CDR3 bases are TGCAGCGTTGGTCCCGGTTACAATCAGCCCCAGCATTTT. Translating gives CSVGPGYNQPQHF. The chain combines TRBV29-1 with TRBJ1-5; D gene unclear. Trimming stripped 4 bases from V and 3 bases from J, with 10 bases between. The CDR3 runs 13 residues. Germline CDR1 and CDR2: SQVTM and ANQGSEA.

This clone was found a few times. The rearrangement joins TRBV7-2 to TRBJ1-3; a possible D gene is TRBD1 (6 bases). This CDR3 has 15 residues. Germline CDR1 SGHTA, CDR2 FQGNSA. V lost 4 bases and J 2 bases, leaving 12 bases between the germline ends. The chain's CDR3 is CASSSYRDAGNTIYF. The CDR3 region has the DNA TGTGCCAGCAGCTCCTACAGGGATGCTGGAAACACCATATATTTT.

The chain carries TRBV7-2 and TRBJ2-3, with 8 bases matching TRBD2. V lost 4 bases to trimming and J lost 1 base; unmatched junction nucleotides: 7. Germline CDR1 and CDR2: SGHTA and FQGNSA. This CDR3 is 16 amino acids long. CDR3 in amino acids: CASSSQSGLGTDTQYF. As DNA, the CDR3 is TGTGCCAGCAGCTCTCAATCGGGACTAGGCACAGATACGCAGTATTTT.

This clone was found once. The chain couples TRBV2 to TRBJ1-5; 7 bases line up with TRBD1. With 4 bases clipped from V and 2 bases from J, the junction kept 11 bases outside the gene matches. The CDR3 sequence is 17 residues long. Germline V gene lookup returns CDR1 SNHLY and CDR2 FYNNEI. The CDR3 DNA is TGTGCCAGCAGTGCGGAAGGGGGCGCCTTGGGCAATCAGCCCCAGCATTTT. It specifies CASSAEGGALGNQPQHF.

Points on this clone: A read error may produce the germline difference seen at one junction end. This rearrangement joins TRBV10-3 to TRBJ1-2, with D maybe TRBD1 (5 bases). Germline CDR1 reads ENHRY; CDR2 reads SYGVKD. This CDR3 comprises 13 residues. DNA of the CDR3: TGTGCCAACAGTAGACAGACTAACTATGGCTACACCTTC. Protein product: CANSRQTNYGYTF.

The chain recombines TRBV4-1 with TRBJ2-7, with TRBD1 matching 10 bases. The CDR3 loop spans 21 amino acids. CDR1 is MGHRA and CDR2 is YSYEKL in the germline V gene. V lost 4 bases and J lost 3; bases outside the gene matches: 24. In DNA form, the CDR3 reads TGCGCCAGCAGCCCGGCCGGGCCCTACCGGGACAGGGGTACCCATCGCTACGAGCAGTACGTC. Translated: CASSPAGPYRDRGTHRYEQYV.

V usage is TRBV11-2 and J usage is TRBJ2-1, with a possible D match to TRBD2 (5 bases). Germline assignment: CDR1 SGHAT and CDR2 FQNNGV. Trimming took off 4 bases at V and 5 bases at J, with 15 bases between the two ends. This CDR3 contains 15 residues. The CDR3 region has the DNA TGTGCCAGCAGCTCCCTGGACTGGGAAAACAATGAGCAGTTCTTC. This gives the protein CASSSLDWENNEQFF.

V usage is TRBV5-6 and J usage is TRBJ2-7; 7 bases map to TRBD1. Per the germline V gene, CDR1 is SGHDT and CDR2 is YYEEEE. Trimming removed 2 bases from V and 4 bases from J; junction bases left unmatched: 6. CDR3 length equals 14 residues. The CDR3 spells CASSFRDRSYEQYF. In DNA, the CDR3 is TGTGCCAGCAGCTTCCGGGACAGATCTTACGAGCAGTACTTC.

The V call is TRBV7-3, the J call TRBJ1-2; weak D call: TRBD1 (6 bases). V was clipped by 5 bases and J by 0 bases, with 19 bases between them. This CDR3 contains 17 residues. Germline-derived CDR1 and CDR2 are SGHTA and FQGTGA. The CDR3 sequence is CASSPSGGRSSNYGYTF. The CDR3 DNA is TGTGCCAGCAGCCCAAGCGGGGGCAGGTCATCTAACTATGGCTACACCTTC.

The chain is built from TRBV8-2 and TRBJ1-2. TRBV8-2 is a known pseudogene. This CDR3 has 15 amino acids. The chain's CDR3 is CGTPSRITKGLGYTF. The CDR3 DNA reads TGTGGCACCCCATCGAGGATAACGAAAGGCCTAGGCTACACCTTC.

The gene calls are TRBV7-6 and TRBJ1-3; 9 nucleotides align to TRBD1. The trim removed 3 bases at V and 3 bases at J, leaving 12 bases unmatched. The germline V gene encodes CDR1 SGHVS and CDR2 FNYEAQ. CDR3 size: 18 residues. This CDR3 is CASSFDLTGTGFGNTIYF. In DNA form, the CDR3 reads TGTGCCAGCAGCTTCGACTTAACCGGGACAGGGTTTGGAAACACCATATATTTT.

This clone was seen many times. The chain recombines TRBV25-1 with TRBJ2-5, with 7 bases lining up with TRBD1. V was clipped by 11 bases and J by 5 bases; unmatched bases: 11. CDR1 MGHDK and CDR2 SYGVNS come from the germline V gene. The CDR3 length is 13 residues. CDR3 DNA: TGTGCCGCCACCGAGGGGGCAGGCGAGACCCAGTACTTC. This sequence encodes CAATEGAGETQYF.

CDR3 coding DNA: TGTGCCAGCACCCCCGACAGGGCGGGTGGCTACACCTTC. Its protein is CASTPDRAGGYTF. This rearrangement joins TRBV28 to TRBJ1-2; TRBD1 matches 7 bases. This CDR3 is built from 13 residues. The germline V gene encodes CDR1 MDHEN and CDR2 SYDVKM. With 7 bases clipped from V and 7 bases from J, the junction kept 9 bases outside the gene matches.

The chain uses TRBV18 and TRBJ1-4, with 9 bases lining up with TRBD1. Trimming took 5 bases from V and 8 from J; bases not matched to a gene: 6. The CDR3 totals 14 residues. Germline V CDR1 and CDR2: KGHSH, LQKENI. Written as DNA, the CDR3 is TGTGCCAGCTCATACCGGGACAGGGAGGAAAAACTGTTTTTT. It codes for CASSYRDREEKLFF.

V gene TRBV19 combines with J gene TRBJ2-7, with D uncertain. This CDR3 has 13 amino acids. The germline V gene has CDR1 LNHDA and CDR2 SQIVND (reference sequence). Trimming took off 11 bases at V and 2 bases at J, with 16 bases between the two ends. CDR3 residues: CASAPGTAYEQYF. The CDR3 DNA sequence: TGTGCCTCCGCCCCGGGTACCGCCTACGAGCAGTACTTC.

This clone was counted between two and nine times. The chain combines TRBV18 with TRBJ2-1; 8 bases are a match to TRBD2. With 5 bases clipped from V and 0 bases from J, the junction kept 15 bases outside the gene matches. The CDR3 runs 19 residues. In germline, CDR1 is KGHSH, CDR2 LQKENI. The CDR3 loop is CASSGELAEVPSSYNEQFF. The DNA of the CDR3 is TGTGCCAGCTCAGGAGAACTAGCGGAAGTCCCGAGCTCCTACAATGAGCAGTTCTTC.

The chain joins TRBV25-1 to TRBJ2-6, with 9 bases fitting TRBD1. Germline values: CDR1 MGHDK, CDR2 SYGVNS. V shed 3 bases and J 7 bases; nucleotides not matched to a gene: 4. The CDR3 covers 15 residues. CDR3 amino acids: CASSDPGQGANVLTF. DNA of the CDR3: TGTGCCAGCAGTGACCCGGGACAGGGTGCCAACGTCCTGACTTTC. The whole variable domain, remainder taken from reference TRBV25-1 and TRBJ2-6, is EADIYQTPRYLVIGTGKKITLECSQTMGHDKMYWYQQDPGMELHLIHYSYGVNSTEKGDLSSESTVSRIRTEHFPLTLESARPSHTSQYLCASSDPGQGANVLTFGAGSRLTVL.

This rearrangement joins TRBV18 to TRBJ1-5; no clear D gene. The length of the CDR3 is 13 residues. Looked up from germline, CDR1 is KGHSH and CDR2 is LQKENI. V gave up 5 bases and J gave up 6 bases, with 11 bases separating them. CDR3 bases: TGTGCCAGCTCAACGTTTGAGGGTCAGCCCCAGCATTTT. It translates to CASSTFEGQPQHF.

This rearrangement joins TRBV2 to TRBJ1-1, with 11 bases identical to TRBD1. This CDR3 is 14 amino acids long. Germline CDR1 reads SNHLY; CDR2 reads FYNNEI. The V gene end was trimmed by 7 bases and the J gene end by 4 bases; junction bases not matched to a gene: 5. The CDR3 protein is CASTGQGAITEAFF. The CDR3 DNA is TGTGCCAGCACCGGACAGGGGGCAATCACTGAAGCTTTCTTT.

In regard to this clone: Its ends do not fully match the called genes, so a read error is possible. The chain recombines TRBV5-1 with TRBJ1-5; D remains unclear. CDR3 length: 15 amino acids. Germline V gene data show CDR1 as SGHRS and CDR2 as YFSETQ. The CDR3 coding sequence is TGTGCCAGCAGCTTGGAGGGAGTCGGCAATCAGCCCCAGCATTTT. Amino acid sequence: CASSLEGVGNQPQHF.

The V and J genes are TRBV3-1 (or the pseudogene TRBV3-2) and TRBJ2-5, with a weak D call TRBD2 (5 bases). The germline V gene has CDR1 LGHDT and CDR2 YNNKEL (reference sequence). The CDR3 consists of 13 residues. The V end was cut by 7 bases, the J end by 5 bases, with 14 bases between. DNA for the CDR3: TGTGCCAGCACCCAGGACTCCCGGGAGACCCAGTACTTC. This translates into CASTQDSRETQYF.

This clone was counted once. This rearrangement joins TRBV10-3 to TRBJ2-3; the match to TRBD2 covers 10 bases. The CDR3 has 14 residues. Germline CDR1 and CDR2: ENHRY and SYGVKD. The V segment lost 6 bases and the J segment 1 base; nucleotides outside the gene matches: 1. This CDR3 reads CAIRTSGGTDTQYF. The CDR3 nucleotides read TGTGCCATCAGAACTAGCGGGGGCACAGATACGCAGTATTTT.

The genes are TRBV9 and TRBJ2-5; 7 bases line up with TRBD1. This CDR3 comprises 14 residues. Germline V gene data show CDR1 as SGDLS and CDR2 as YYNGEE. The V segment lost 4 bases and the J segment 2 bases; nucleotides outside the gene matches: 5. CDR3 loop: CASSRGTEQETQYF. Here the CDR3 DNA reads TGTGCCAGCAGCCGAGGGACAGAACAAGAGACCCAGTACTTC.

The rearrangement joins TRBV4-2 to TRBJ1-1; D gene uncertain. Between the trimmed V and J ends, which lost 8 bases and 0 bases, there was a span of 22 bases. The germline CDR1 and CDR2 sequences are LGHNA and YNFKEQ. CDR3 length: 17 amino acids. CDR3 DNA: TGTGCCAGCGCCCCCGCCCTCGGTACCCCATTGAACACTGAAGCTTTCTTT. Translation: CASAPALGTPLNTEAFF.

The CDR3 region has the DNA TGTGCCACCAGTGCCGGACAGGGGCCAGGAGAGACCCAGTACTTC. Protein: CATSAGQGPGETQYF. V usage is TRBV24-1 and J usage is TRBJ2-5, with 9 positions matching TRBD1. The CDR3 extends over 15 amino acids. In germline, CDR1 is KGHDR, CDR2 SFDVKD. J gave up 4 bases and V 5 bases, and 7 bases lay outside the gene matches.